This T cell receptor beta chain was documented in a study of blood T cell repertoires in COVID-19. Study-wide context: Sources were T cells, B-cell-depleted T cells, or PBMCs; the material itself was cDNA or gDNA.

Those who participated ranged in age from roughly 18 to 95 years and resided in about two dozen US areas. In assigning cohorts, the study relied on participant-reported clinical history. This clone was counted a single time. Germline V gene data show CDR1 as SGHDT and CDR2 as YYEEEE. With 6 bases removed from V and 9 bases from J, the gap between germline ends came to 25 bases. The CDR3 length is 17 residues. Assay: immunoSEQ multiplex PCR; the TCRdb copy retains only in-frame clones and omits some. The table shows approximately 360,000 clones, with around nine tenths occurring only once. The chain employs TRBV5-6 and TRBJ1-6, with D unresolved. Sequencing used PBMCs or T cells enriched from blood (not recorded which). The receptor's source is a woman aged 25 to 39 with acute COVID-19. For the CDR3, the DNA is TGTGCCAGCACCCCCAAGAGGGTGGGCTCGGTTACTTCACCCCTCCACTTT. Translated, it gives CASTPKRVGSVTSPLHF.